A selection of T cell receptor beta chains follows, all from one sample in a study of T-cell reconstitution after alpha-beta-depleted transplantation in children. TCRdb itself ran the PCR reads through MiXCR, one entry per CDR3 protein. The data contain just under 550,000 distinct CDR3 sequences, around 18% of them singletons. Specimen: PBMCs from the stem cell graft donor, collected from the stem cell graft. These receptors originate from a human donor who donated a stem cell graft to a child with acute lymphoblastic leukemia. CDR3s include the opening cysteine and the closing phenylalanine or tryptophan.

j_call: TRBJ1-6; v_call: TRBV2; cdr3_aa: CASSDRAWNSPLHF
j_call: TRBJ2-5; v_call: TRBV5-1; cdr3_aa: CASSLARNSQETQYF
j_call: TRBJ2-5; v_call: TRBV6-4; cdr3_aa: CASSEDRYQETQYF
j_call: TRBJ2-1; v_call: TRBV12-3/TRBV12-4; cdr3_aa: CASNPSPGGGQFF
j_call: TRBJ1-6; v_call: TRBV3-1; cdr3_aa: CASHFQGNNSPLHF
j_call: TRBJ2-7; v_call: TRBV27; cdr3_aa: CASSLLAGYEQYF
j_call: TRBJ2-6; v_call: TRBV20-1; cdr3_aa: CSARADRVGANVLTF
j_call: TRBJ2-3; v_call: TRBV9; cdr3_aa: CASSVGLAGASDTQYF
j_call: TRBJ1-1; v_call: TRBV7-9; cdr3_aa: CASSSPLVRTAEAFF
j_call: TRBJ2-7; v_call: TRBV15; cdr3_aa: CATSGPGTADYEQYF
j_call: TRBJ2-1; v_call: TRBV29-1; cdr3_aa: CSAAGHSSYNEQFF
j_call: TRBJ2-2; v_call: TRBV11-2; cdr3_aa: CASSLDSTNTGELFF
j_call: TRBJ2-1; v_call: TRBV29-1; cdr3_aa: CSVASVNEQFF
j_call: TRBJ2-7; v_call: TRBV12-3/TRBV12-4; cdr3_aa: CASSRRQGASDEQYF
j_call: TRBJ1-1; v_call: TRBV2; cdr3_aa: CASSEAAGLNTEAFF
j_call: TRBJ2-7; v_call: TRBV7-2; cdr3_aa: CASSLVRQRGAYEQYF
j_call: TRBJ2-1; v_call: TRBV6-1; cdr3_aa: CATSQDGGSYNEQFF
j_call: TRBJ2-1; v_call: TRBV7-8; cdr3_aa: CASSPLGLAGYNEQFF
j_call: TRBJ1-2; v_call: TRBV20-1; cdr3_aa: CSARERVGAGHGYTF
j_call: TRBJ2-1; v_call: TRBV20-1; cdr3_aa: CSAPDGDHNEQFF
j_call: TRBJ2-7; v_call: TRBV5-1; cdr3_aa: CASSLVSGLQQYF
j_call: TRBJ2-7; v_call: TRBV20-1; cdr3_aa: CSGSRDRTYEQYF
j_call: TRBJ2-2; v_call: TRBV6-5; cdr3_aa: CASSYGGGVPGELFF
j_call: TRBJ1-1; v_call: TRBV5-1; cdr3_aa: CASTPRDSQRAFF
j_call: TRBJ1-2; v_call: TRBV27; cdr3_aa: CASRQDSDYGYTF
j_call: TRBJ1-5; v_call: TRBV15; cdr3_aa: CATSKAFNQPQHF
j_call: TRBJ1-1; v_call: TRBV3-1; cdr3_aa: CASSRREHTEAFF
j_call: TRBJ1-4; v_call: TRBV7-9; cdr3_aa: CASSSGQGFLGTEKLFF
j_call: TRBJ1-5; v_call: TRBV29-1; cdr3_aa: CSVYDSPYQPQHF
j_call: TRBJ1-2; v_call: TRBV5-1; cdr3_aa: CASRRGIWLRDYGYTF
j_call: TRBJ2-7; v_call: TRBV4-2; cdr3_aa: CASSQEDTSISTYEQYF